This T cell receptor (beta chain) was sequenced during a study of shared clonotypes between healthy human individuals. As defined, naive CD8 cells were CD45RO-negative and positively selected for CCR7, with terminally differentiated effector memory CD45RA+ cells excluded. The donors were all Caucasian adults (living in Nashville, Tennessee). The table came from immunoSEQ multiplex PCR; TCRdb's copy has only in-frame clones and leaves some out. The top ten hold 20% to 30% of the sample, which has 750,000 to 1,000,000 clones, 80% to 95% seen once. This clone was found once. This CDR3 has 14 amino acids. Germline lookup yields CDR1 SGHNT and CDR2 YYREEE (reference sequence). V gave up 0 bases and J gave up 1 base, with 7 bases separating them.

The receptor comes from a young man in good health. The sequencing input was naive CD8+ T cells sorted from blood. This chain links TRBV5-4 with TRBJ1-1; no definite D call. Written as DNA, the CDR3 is TGTGCCAGCAGCTTGGACACGGAGAACACTGAAGCTTTCTTT. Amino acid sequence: CASSLDTENTEAFF.